This T cell receptor (beta chain) was observed in a study of OX40 agonist ivuxolimab in advanced cancers. As for the study more broadly: Ivuxolimab was an agonistic, fully human IgG2 monoclonal antibody directed against OX40 (CD134), a costimulatory receptor. Partial responses occurred in three dose-escalation patients: two with cutaneous melanoma and one with hepatocellular carcinoma. The paper describes the monotherapy dose-escalation part (N = 52 patients) of the phase I trial of ivuxolimab. Among the approximately 54 dose-escalation patients, around 20 had hepatocellular carcinoma, 15 or so melanoma, 9 renal cell carcinoma and 9 head and neck cancer. Patients were allowed to have had prior anti-PD-1, anti-PD-L1 or anti-CTLA-4 therapy, and 30% to 40% of the dose-escalation patients had been treated with checkpoint inhibitors. Peripheral TCRbeta sequencing aimed to test whether ivuxolimab altered TCR sequence diversity and caused clonal T-cell expansion. A male proportion of roughly 80% and a mean age of 60 years, ranging from 23 to 79, were recorded for the dose-escalation cohort. Intravenous ivuxolimab was administered to patients every 2 weeks at six dose levels: 0.01, 0.1, 0.3, 1.5, 3 and 10 mg/kg.

The germline V gene (reference sequence) gives CDR1 as GTSNPN and CDR2 as SVGIG. V loses 0 bases at its end and J loses 10 bases; junction bases beyond the gene matches: 12. Reading from cysteine to phenylalanine, the CDR3 counts 15 amino acids. The sequence is cut down to CDR3 DNA, 45 bases in frame from base 1. Turning to this clone: Its antigen specificity is not known. One base away there is no much larger clone; base qualities are not given.

For sequencing of the TCRbeta CDR3 region, genomic DNA was extracted from the sorted cells. TCRbeta CDR3 regions were sequenced using the immunoSEQ Assay. TCRdb obtained this table from immuneACCESS and retained in-frame rearrangements with V and J assigned. These tables miss some clones; where compared with another copy, unresolved V genes account for less than half of the shortfall, and the remainder is unexplained. The sample table contains 65,000 to 80,000 clones; only one count was recorded for around 83% of them. In total, the top ten clones hold 6% to 8% of the sample. Study-wide findings and limitations: After ivuxolimab, expanded clones were on average more numerous among CD8+ T cells than among CD4+ T cells. The antigen specificity of the clonally expanded peripheral T cells was not determined. Clonal expansion of both CD4+ and CD8+ blood T cells was observed from baseline to week 6 at doses 0.1 to 3.0 mg/kg. Low levels of normalized T-cell clonal expansion were also seen in some patients who did not respond. In the 0.1-3.0 mg/kg groups, partial responders had among the lowest normalized peripheral clonal expansion, particularly in CD8+ T cells.

Patients with a history of autoimmune disease or receiving systemic immunosuppression were excluded from the trial. Peripheral blood for TCR sequencing was drawn from every dose cohort at baseline, at cycle 4 day 1 and at cycle 7 day 1. The samples were taken from a phase I, first-in-human, multicenter, open-label dose-escalation trial of ivuxolimab. Adults with locally advanced or metastatic melanoma, renal cell carcinoma, hepatocellular carcinoma or head and neck squamous cell carcinoma were enrolled in the trial. Before TCR sequencing, CD4+ and CD8+ T cells were separately sorted from peripheral blood.

The chain links TRBV30 with TRBJ2-5; 9 central bases correspond to TRBD2. The sample consisted of CD4+ or CD8+ T cells sorted from blood, taken in a trial of the OX40 agonist ivuxolimab. The receptor was derived from an adult with an advanced solid tumor such as melanoma, head and neck, liver or kidney cancer. The CDR3: CAWSVPSLAGYGQYF. Read as DNA, the sequence is TGTGCCTGGAGTGTTCCGAGTCTAGCGGGGTATGGCCAGTACTTC.